The T cell receptor (beta chain) under discussion was sequenced for a study of cytomegalovirus exposure and HLA in healthy donors. Researchers ran the PCR with 60 Vbeta and 13 Jbeta primers. TCRdb's copy holds only in-frame clones and misses some; the assay was immunoSEQ multiplex PCR. This table has more than 150,000 clones, roughly three quarters appearing once. The CDR3 consists of 17 residues. The trim removed 0 bases at V and 8 bases at J, leaving 10 bases unmatched. The germline V gene has CDR1 LGHNA and CDR2 YNFKEQ. This TCR was sampled from a woman aged 45 to 65 in good health and CMV-seropositive. The chain has TRBV4-2 and TRBJ2-1; 10 bases fit TRBD2. Sequencing input: PBMCs. The CDR3 is CASSQDSSSGRTDEQFF. CDR3 bases: TGTGCCAGCAGCCAAGATTCTTCTAGCGGGAGAACCGATGAGCAGTTCTTC.